The 28 T cell receptor beta chains below come from one sample, sequenced in a study of blood T cell repertoires in COVID-19. TCRdb's table, derived via immunoSEQ multiplex PCR, lists solely in-frame clones and lacks some. The data contain fewer than 80,000 clones, around 80% of them singletons. Sequenced material: peripheral blood. These receptors all stem from an elderly woman with acute or convalescent COVID-19.

This rearrangement joins TRBV6-5 to TRBJ1-6; a weak D match, TRBD1 (5 bases). CDR1 MNHEY and CDR2 SVGAGI come from the germline V gene. This CDR3 contains 14 residues. V was clipped by 9 bases and J by 6 bases, with 15 bases between them. The DNA for the CDR3 is TGTGCCAGTTGGGACTTGGCGGGTAATTCACCCCTCCACTTT. Its protein product is CASWDLAGNSPLHF.

The chain recombines TRBV6-6 with TRBJ2-7, with 8 bases identical to TRBD1. This CDR3 is 14 amino acids long. Germline trimming cut 7 bases from V and 2 bases from J; bases unmatched to any gene: 7. Germline lookup yields CDR1 MNHNY and CDR2 SVGAGI (reference sequence). CDR3 region: CASTAGQVTYEQYF. For the CDR3, the DNA is TGTGCCAGCACCGCGGGACAGGTTACCTACGAGCAGTACTTC.

This clone has just one count. The CDR3 nucleotides are TGCGCCAGCAGCCCGGGACAGGGGGATGTTCAGGGCTACACCTTC. It encodes CASSPGQGDVQGYTF. The genes are TRBV5-1 and TRBJ1-2, with TRBD1 matching 11 bases. CDR1 is SGHRS and CDR2 is YFSETQ in the germline V gene. Unmatched junction bases numbered 10, after V lost 4 bases and J lost 8 bases. The CDR3 is 15 amino acids.

This clone was detected once. Other nucleotide sequences in the sample specify the same CDR3. This rearrangement joins TRBV3-1 (or the pseudogene TRBV3-2) to TRBJ2-5; 8 nucleotides align to TRBD2. V was pared by 1 base and J by 5 bases, with 6 bases of the junction left unmatched. The germline CDR1 and CDR2 sequences are LGHDT and YNNKEL (reference sequence). This CDR3 region has 15 residues. The DNA of the CDR3 is TGTGCCAGCAGCCAAGGGCTAGCGGGCGGGGAGACCCAGTACTTC. It translates to CASSQGLAGGETQYF.

J is TRBJ2-1 and V is TRBV7-2, with TRBD1 as a possible D gene (5 bases). The CDR3 is 14 amino acids. Germline V CDR1 and CDR2: SGHTA, FQGNSA. The V and J ends lost 1 base and 7 bases respectively, with 11 bases between them. In DNA form, the CDR3 reads TGTGCCAGCAGCTTAGAGGGGCTAGTAAATGAGCAGTTCTTC. It yields the protein CASSLEGLVNEQFF.

V is TRBV30 and J is TRBJ1-2, with D possibly matching TRBD1 (5 bases). CDR3 length: 13 amino acids. Looked up from germline, CDR1 is GTSNPN and CDR2 is SVGIG (reference sequence). The germline V and J ends were trimmed by 5 bases and 2 bases, with 12 bases remaining between them. The CDR3 protein is CAWDMDTNYGYTF. The DNA for the CDR3 is TGTGCCTGGGATATGGACACAAACTATGGCTACACCTTC.

This clone showed up just a few times. The CDR3 reads CASSKDRAGNNSPLHF. The CDR3 coding sequence is TGTGCCAGCAGTAAGGACAGGGCTGGTAATAATTCACCCCTCCACTTT. The chain uses TRBV2 and TRBJ1-6; 8 nucleotides line up with TRBD1. CDR3 length: 16 residues. Germline CDR1 and CDR2: SNHLY and FYNNEI. J was trimmed by 5 bases and V by 5 bases; bases with no gene match: 8.

The V and J genes are TRBV3-1 (or the pseudogene TRBV3-2) and TRBJ2-5; 12 bases line up with TRBD1. The CDR3 consists of 16 residues. CDR1 and CDR2 from the germline V gene are LGHDT and YNNKEL (reference sequence). The trim removed 1 base at V and 5 bases at J, leaving 5 bases unmatched. The CDR3 protein is CASSQVGTGGRETQYF. CDR3 DNA sequence: TGTGCCAGCAGCCAAGTCGGGACAGGGGGCCGGGAGACCCAGTACTTC.

This clone was seen once. The genes are TRBV18 and TRBJ2-7, with 12 bases aligning to TRBD2. With V trimmed by 0 bases and J by 1 base, 7 bases remained unmatched. The CDR3 is 18 residues long. Looked up from germline, CDR1 is KGHSH and CDR2 is LQKENI. The CDR3 loop is CASSPPGLAGGLSYEQYF. Written as DNA, the CDR3 is TGTGCCAGCTCACCACCGGGCCTAGCGGGGGGGCTGTCCTACGAGCAGTACTTC. The full variable domain, completed using reference TRBV18 and TRBJ2-7, is NAGVMQNPRHLVRRRGQEARLRCSPMKGHSHVYWYRQLPEEGLKFMVYLQKENIIDESGMPKERFSAEFPKEGPSILRIQQVVRGDSAAYFCASSPPGLAGGLSYEQYFGPGTRLTVT.

This clone was seen only a few times. The chain has TRBV3-1 (or the pseudogene TRBV3-2) and TRBJ2-3, with 14 bases aligning to TRBD2. V was clipped by 4 bases and J by 4 bases; unmatched bases: 7. CDR1 and CDR2 (germline): LGHDT, YNNKEL (reference sequence). CDR3 length equals 17 residues. The CDR3 coding sequence is TGTGCCAGCAGCCGACGGACTAGCGGGGGGTTGGCAGATACGCAGTATTTT. Translation: CASSRRTSGGLADTQYF.

CDR3 loop: CASSLFGLMNTEAFF. The CDR3 DNA is TGTGCCAGCAGCTTATTTGGACTGATGAACACTGAAGCTTTCTTT. J is TRBJ1-1 and V is TRBV7-9; D remains ambiguous. CDR3 length: 15 amino acids. Trimming shortened V by 2 bases and J by 0 bases, and 10 bases separated the two germline ends. Germline V gene lookup returns CDR1 SEHNR and CDR2 FQNEAQ (reference sequence). The whole variable domain, remainder taken from reference TRBV7-9 and TRBJ1-1, is DTGVSQNPRHKITKRGQNVTFRCDPISEHNRLYWYRQTLGQGPEFLTYFQNEAQLEKSRLLSDRFSAERPKGSFSTLEIQRTEQGDSAMYLCASSLFGLMNTEAFFGQGTRLTVV.

The V call is TRBV5-1, the J call TRBJ1-1; D gene uncertain. The CDR3 consists of 14 residues. Trimming removed 4 bases from V and 1 base from J, with 11 bases in between. The germline gives CDR1 SGHRS, CDR2 YFSETQ. Written as DNA, the CDR3 is TGCGCCAGCAGCCCCCGGGAGGGGAACACTGAAGCTTTCTTT. Amino acids: CASSPREGNTEAFF.

This clone was counted only a few times. The chain carries TRBV5-4 and TRBJ2-1; maybe TRBD2 (7 bases). The CDR3 sequence is 15 residues long. V was shortened by 7 bases and J by 3 bases, with 17 bases between the two germline ends. The V gene's germline CDR1 is SGHNT and CDR2 YYREEE (reference sequence). DNA for the CDR3: TGTGCCAGCCAGGGGAGCGGGGACCTCTACAATGAGCAGTTCTTC. This translates into CASQGSGDLYNEQFF.

The chain has TRBV12-3 or TRBV12-4 and TRBJ2-2; D unclear. Trimming cost V 6 bases and J 4 bases, with 6 bases left between them. This CDR3 contains 12 residues. The CDR3 sequence: CASRPSTGELFF. The CDR3 DNA follows: TGTGCCAGCAGGCCCAGCACCGGGGAGCTGTTTTTT.

The chain employs TRBV7-8 and TRBJ2-1, with TRBD2 matching 7 bases. Germline V CDR1 and CDR2: SGHVS, FQNEAQ. The CDR3 loop spans 15 amino acids. Losses at the gene ends were 0 bases for V and 9 bases for J; bases not matched to a gene: 8. The CDR3 spells CASSLAVGRSGEQFF. CDR3 sequence (DNA): TGTGCCAGCAGCTTAGCGGTCGGGAGGTCGGGTGAGCAGTTCTTC.

There are a few counts of this clone. The gene calls are TRBV19 and TRBJ2-7; 11 bases agree with TRBD2. V dropped 5 bases and J dropped 0; count of bases not matched to a gene: 9. Germline V CDR1 and CDR2: LNHDA, SQIVND (reference sequence). The CDR3 is 17 residues long. CDR3 amino acids: CASSPGSSGGFSYEQYF. In DNA, the CDR3 is TGTGCCAGTAGTCCAGGTTCTAGCGGGGGGTTCTCCTACGAGCAGTACTTC.

The chain joins TRBV6-5 to TRBJ1-5, with 8 bases aligning to TRBD1. The CDR3 covers 15 residues. Germline assignment: CDR1 MNHEY and CDR2 SVGAGI. V lost 10 bases and J lost 0; bases outside the gene matches: 8. The CDR3 bases are TGTGCCATCTCGACAGGGGCTTATAGCAATCAGCCCCAGCATTTT. It specifies CAISTGAYSNQPQHF.

This sequence joins TRBV11-2 and TRBJ1-4; a weak D match, TRBD1 (5 bases). Trimming cost V 0 bases and J 8 bases, with 16 bases left between them. The CDR3 has 16 amino acids. Per germline, CDR1 SGHAT and CDR2 FQNNGV. The CDR3 coding sequence is TGTGCCAGCAGCTTAGATCGGGGAGGGGCCCACGAAAAACTGTTTTTT. This sequence encodes CASSLDRGGAHEKLFF.

The chain has TRBV29-1 and TRBJ2-2, with 7 bases identical to TRBD1. From germline, CDR1 is SQVTM and CDR2 ANQGSEA. The junction had 2 bases not matched to a gene; V was cut back by 7 bases and J by 0 bases. The CDR3 loop spans 13 amino acids. CDR3 amino acids: CSGGTANTGELFF. CDR3 nucleotides: TGCAGCGGAGGGACAGCGAACACCGGGGAGCTGTTTTTT.

The chain uses TRBV11-3 and TRBJ2-7, with D possibly matching TRBD1 (5 bases). Trimming removed 4 bases at V and 3 bases at J, with 16 bases between. Per the germline V gene, CDR1 is SGHNT and CDR2 is YENEEA. The CDR3 runs 15 residues. CDR3 DNA sequence: TGTGCCAGCAGCTCGTCGGCTGGACAATTCTACGAGCAGTACTTC. Its translation is CASSSSAGQFYEQYF.

This chain joins TRBV19 and TRBJ2-2; 14 bases match TRBD2. The CDR3 totals 18 residues. CDR1 and CDR2 (germline): LNHDA, SQIVND (reference sequence). The V segment lost 5 bases and the J segment 4 bases; nucleotides outside the gene matches: 9. CDR3 DNA: TGTGCCAGTAGTGTCCGACTAGCGGGGGGGCCTGGCACCGGGGAGCTGTTTTTT. Protein: CASSVRLAGGPGTGELFF.

The genes are TRBV5-1 and TRBJ2-5; D is possibly TRBD2 (7 bases). The germline V gene has CDR1 SGHRS and CDR2 YFSETQ. This CDR3 spans 15 amino acids. The V end lost 6 bases, the J end lost 3 bases, and 18 bases lay between the germline ends. CDR3 loop: CASNPLGGGKETQYF. In nucleotides, the CDR3 is TGCGCCAGCAACCCCCTGGGAGGGGGGAAAGAGACCCAGTACTTC. The full variable domain, completed using reference TRBV5-1 and TRBJ2-5, is KAGVTQTPRYLIKTRGQQVTLSCSPISGHRSVSWYQQTPGQGLQFLFEYFSETQRNKGNFPGRFSGRQFSNSRSEMNVSTLELGDSALYLCASNPLGGGKETQYFGPGTRLLVL.

This chain uses TRBV10-2 with TRBJ2-6; 10 nucleotides line up with TRBD2. Germline CDR1 WSHSY, CDR2 SAAADI. This CDR3 has 18 residues. The ends lost 1 base at V and 2 bases at J; junction bases unmatched: 5. The CDR3 sequence: CASSELQAGGPGANVLTF. CDR3 bases: TGCGCCAGCAGTGAGTTGCAAGCGGGGGGGCCTGGGGCCAACGTCCTGACTTTC.

The V gene is TRBV27, the J gene TRBJ1-6; 7 positions agree with TRBD1. The CDR3 runs to 18 residues. With 5 bases clipped from V and 0 bases from J, the junction kept 10 bases outside the gene matches. The germline V gene encodes CDR1 MNHEY and CDR2 SMNVEV (reference sequence). CDR3 bases: TGTGCCAGCAGTCTCCAAGGACAGGCGAGCTCCTATAATTCACCCCTCCACTTT. It is translated as CASSLQGQASSYNSPLHF.

The V and J genes are TRBV7-9 and TRBJ2-5; 7 bases are a match to TRBD1. The CDR3 contains 14 residues. The trim removed 4 bases at V and 5 bases at J, leaving 7 bases unmatched. Germline CDR1 is SEHNR and CDR2 is FQNEAQ (reference sequence). The CDR3 loop reads CASSSGTVGETQYF. The CDR3 coding sequence is TGTGCCAGCAGCTCCGGGACAGTGGGGGAGACCCAGTACTTC.

A word on this clone: The CDR3 does not end in the conserved phenylalanine or tryptophan, so this is likely a read error. The rearrangement links TRBV4-2 to TRBJ1-6; possible D gene TRBD1, 6 bases. The V gene's germline CDR1 is LGHNA and CDR2 YNFKEQ. CDR3 length: 15 residues. Trimming left V 1 base short and J 14 bases short, with 18 bases between. The CDR3 nucleotides read TGTGCCAGCAGCCAAGGCCCTGAGCGGGGGCAGGCCCTCCACGTT. This codes for CASSQGPERGQALHV.

This clone was detected only once. The same CDR3 can be traced to other DNA sequences in this sample. The chain recombines TRBV3-1 (or the pseudogene TRBV3-2) with TRBJ2-7; no definite D call. V shed 0 bases and J shed 0 bases, with 6 bases lying between them. Germline CDR1 LGHDT, CDR2 YNNKEL (reference sequence). The CDR3 has 14 amino acids. The CDR3 loop is CASSQDRYSYEQYF. The CDR3 DNA follows: TGTGCCAGCAGCCAAGACAGGTACTCCTACGAGCAGTACTTC.

This chain connects TRBV30 to TRBJ1-4, with D possibly matching TRBD1 (6 bases). Trimming took off 1 base at V and 3 bases at J, with 12 bases between the two ends. The CDR3 is 15 amino acids. The germline V gene has CDR1 GTSNPN and CDR2 SVGIG (reference sequence). The CDR3 region is CAWSGSQGSNEKLFF. Here the CDR3 DNA reads TGTGCCTGGAGTGGCAGCCAGGGGTCTAATGAAAAACTGTTTTTT.